This TCR beta chain appears in the sequencing data of a study of blood T cell repertoires in COVID-19. Study-wide context: Acute-phase and convalescent COVID-19 samples originated in the United States, Italy and Spain. PBMCs, B-cell-depleted T cells, or T cells were the source of the cDNA or gDNA that made up the material.

Original methodology: Amplification of reference gene primers provided the estimated nucleated cell counts. Assay used: immunoSEQ multiplex PCR; TCRdb lists only in-frame clones, some missing. V and J calls and clone size are those listed in that table; D and trimming were worked out from the DNA. The repertoire holds about 170,000 clones, about four fifths seen once, with approximately 2% in the top ten. The germline CDR1 and CDR2 sequences are MDHEN and SYDVKM. This CDR3 contains 16 residues. V gave up 6 bases and J gave up 2 bases; unmatched junction bases: 9. This clone has only a few counts. What was sequenced was peripheral blood. The sequence was collected from a woman of 80 years or more with acute or convalescent COVID-19. The rearrangement uses TRBV28 and TRBJ1-5, with TRBD1 matching 8 bases. Here the CDR3 DNA reads TGTGCCAGCAGGACCGGACAGGGTCTTGGCAATCAGCCCCAGCATTTT. This translates into CASRTGQGLGNQPQHF.